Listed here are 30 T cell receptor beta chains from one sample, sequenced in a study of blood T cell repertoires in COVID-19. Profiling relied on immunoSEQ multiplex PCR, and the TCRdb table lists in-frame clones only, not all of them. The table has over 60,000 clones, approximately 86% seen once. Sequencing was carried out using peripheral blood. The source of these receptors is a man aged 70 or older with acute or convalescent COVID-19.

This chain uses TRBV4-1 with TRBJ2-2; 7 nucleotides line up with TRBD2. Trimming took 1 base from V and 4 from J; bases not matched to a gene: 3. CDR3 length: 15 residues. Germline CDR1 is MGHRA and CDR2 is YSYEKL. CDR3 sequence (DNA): TGCGCCAGCAGCCAAGTTCTAGCGGCCACCGGGGAGCTGTTTTTT. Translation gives CASSQVLAATGELFF.

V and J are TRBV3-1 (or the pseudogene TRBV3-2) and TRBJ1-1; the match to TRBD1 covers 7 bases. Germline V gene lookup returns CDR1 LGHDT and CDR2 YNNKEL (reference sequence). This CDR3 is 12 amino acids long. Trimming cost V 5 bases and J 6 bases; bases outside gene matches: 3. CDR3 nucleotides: TGTGCCAGCAGCTACAGGGGTGCTGAAGCTTTCTTT. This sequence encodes CASSYRGAEAFF.

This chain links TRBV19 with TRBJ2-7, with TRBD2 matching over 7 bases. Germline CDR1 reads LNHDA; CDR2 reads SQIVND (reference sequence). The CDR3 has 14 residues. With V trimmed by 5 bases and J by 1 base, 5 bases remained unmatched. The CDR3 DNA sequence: TGTGCCAGTAGTGCCGGCGGGGGTTCCTACGAGCAGTACTTC. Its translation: CASSAGGGSYEQYF.

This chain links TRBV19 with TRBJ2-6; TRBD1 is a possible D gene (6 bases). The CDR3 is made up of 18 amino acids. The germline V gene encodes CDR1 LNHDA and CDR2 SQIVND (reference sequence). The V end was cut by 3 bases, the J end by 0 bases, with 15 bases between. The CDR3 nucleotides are TGTGCCAGTAGTATGGACAGCCTGACTTTCTCTGGGGCCAACGTCCTGACTTTC. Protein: CASSMDSLTFSGANVLTF.

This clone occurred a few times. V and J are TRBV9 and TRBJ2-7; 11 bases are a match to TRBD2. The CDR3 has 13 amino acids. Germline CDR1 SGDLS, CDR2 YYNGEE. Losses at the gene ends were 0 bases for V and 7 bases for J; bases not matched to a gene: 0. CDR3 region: CASSVGTSGEQYF. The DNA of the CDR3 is TGTGCCAGCAGCGTAGGGACTAGCGGGGAGCAGTACTTC.

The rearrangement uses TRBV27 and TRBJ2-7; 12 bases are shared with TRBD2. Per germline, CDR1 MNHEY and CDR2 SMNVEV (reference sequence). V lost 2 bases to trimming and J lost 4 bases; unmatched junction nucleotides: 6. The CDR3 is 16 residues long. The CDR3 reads CASSLRLAGVKYEQYF. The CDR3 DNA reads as TGTGCCAGCAGTTTAAGACTAGCGGGAGTGAAGTACGAGCAGTACTTC.

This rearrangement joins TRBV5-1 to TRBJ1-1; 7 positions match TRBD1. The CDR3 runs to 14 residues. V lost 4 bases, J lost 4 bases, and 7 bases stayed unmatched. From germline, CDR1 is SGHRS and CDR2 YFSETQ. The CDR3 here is CASSLLSGGTEAFF. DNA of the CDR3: TGCGCCAGCAGCCTCCTCTCAGGGGGCACTGAAGCTTTCTTT.

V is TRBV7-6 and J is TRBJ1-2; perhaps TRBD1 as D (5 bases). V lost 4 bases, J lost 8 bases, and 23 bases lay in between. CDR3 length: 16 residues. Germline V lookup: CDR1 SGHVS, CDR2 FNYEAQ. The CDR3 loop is CASSSRGGETWGGYTF. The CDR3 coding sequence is TGTGCCAGCAGCTCGCGCGGGGGGGAGACCTGGGGAGGCTACACCTTC.

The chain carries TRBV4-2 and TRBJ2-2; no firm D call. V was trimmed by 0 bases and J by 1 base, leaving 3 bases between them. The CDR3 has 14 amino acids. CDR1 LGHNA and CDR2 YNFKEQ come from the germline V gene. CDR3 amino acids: CASSQDQNTGELFF. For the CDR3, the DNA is TGTGCCAGCAGCCAAGACCAGAACACCGGGGAGCTGTTTTTT.

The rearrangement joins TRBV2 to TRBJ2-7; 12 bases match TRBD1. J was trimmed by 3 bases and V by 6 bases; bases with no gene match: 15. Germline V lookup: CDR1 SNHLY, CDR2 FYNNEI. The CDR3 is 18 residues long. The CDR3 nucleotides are TGTGCCAGCAGCCCGGGACAGGGGGCCGCATGGTTACGCTACGAGCAGTACTTC. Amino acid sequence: CASSPGQGAAWLRYEQYF.

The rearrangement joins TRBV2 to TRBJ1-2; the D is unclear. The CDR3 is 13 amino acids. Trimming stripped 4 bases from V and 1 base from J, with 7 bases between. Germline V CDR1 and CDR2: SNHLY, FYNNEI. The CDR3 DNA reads TGTGCCAGCAGTGTACAGATTAACTATGGCTACACCTTC. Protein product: CASSVQINYGYTF.

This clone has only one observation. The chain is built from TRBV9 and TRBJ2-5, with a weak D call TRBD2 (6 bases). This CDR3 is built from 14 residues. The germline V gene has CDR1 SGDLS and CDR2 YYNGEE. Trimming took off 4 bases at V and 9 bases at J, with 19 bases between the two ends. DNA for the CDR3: TGTGCCAGCAGCTCCCGCCCGGAAACGGGGGCCCAGTACTTC. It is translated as CASSSRPETGAQYF.

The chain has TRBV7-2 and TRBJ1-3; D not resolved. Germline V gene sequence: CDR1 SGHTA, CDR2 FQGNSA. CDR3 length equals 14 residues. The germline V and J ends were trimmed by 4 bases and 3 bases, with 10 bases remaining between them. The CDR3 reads CASSYTGGGNTIYF. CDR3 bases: TGTGCCAGCAGCTATACCGGTGGTGGAAACACCATATATTTT.

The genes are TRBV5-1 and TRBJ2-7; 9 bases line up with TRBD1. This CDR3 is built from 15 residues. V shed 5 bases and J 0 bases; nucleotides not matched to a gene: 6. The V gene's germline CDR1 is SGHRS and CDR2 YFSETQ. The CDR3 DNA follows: TGCGCCAGCAGTCCCGGGACAGGGTTCTCCTACGAGCAGTACTTC. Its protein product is CASSPGTGFSYEQYF.

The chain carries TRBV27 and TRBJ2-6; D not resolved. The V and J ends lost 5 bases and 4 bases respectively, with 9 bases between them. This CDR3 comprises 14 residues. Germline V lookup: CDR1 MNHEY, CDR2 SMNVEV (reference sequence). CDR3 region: CASSLLLGANVLTF. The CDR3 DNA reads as TGTGCCAGCAGTCTCCTCCTGGGGGCCAACGTCCTGACTTTC.

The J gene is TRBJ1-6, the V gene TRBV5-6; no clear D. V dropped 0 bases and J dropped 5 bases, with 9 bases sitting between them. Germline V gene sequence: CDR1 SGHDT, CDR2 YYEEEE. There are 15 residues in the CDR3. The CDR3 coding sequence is TGTGCCAGCAGCTTGGAGCGTCGGGATAATTCACCCCTCCACTTT. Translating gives CASSLERRDNSPLHF.

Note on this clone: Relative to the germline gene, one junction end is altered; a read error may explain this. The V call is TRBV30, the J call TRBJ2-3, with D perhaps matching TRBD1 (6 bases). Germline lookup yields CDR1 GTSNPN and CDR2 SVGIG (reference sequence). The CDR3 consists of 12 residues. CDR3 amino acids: CAGSRGSDTQYF. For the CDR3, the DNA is TGTGCCGGGAGCAGGGGCTCAGATACGCAGTATTTT.

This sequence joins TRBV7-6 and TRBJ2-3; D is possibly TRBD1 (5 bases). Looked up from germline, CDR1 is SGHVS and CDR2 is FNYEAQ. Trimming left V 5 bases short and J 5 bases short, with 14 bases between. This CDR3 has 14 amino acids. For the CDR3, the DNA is TGTGCCAGCAGCGCCGCAGGGCACGGAGATACGCAGTATTTT. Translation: CASSAAGHGDTQYF.

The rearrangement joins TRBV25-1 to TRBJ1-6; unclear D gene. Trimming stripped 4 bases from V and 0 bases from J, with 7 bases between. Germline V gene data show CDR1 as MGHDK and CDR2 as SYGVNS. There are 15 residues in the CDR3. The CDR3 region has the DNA TGTGCCAGCAGTGTGGGGAGCTCCTATAATTCACCCCTCCACTTT. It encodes CASSVGSSYNSPLHF.

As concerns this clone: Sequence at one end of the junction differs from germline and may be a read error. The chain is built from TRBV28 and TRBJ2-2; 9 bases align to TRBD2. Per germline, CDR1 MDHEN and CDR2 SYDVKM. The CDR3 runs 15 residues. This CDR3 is CASSRAGTSTAELFF. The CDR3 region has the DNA TGTGCCAGCAGTAGAGCCGGGACTAGCACCGCGGAGCTGTTTTTT.

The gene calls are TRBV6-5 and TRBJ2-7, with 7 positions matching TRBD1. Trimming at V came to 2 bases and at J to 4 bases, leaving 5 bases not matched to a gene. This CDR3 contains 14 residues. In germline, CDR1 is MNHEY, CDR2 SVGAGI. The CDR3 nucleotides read TGTGCCAGCAGTTACCCGGGACAGCAATACGAGCAGTACTTC. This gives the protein CASSYPGQQYEQYF.

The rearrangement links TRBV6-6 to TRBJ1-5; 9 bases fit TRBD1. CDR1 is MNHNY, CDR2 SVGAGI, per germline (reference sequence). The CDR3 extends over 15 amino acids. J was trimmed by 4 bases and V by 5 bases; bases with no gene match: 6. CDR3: CASSRGQGGNQPQHF. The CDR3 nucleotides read TGTGCCAGCAGTAGGGGACAGGGAGGGAATCAGCCCCAGCATTTT.

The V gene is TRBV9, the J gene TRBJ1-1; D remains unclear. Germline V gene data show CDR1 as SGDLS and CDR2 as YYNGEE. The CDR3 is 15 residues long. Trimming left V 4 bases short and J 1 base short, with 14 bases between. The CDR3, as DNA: TGTGCCAGCAGCCCCCGTCAGCGGGGGAACACTGAAGCTTTCTTT. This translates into CASSPRQRGNTEAFF.

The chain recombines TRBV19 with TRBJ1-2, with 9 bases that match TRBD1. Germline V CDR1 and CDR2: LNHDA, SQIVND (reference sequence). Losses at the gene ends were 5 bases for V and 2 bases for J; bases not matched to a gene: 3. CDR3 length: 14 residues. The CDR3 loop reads CASSVDRGNYGYTF. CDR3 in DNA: TGTGCCAGTAGTGTCGACAGGGGGAACTATGGCTACACCTTC. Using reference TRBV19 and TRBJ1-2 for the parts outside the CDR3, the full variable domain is DGGITQSPKYLFRKEGQNVTLSCEQNLNHDAMYWYRQDPGQGLRLIYYSQIVNDFQKGDIAEGYSVSREKKESFPLTVTSAQKNPTAFYLCASSVDRGNYGYTFGSGTRLTVV.

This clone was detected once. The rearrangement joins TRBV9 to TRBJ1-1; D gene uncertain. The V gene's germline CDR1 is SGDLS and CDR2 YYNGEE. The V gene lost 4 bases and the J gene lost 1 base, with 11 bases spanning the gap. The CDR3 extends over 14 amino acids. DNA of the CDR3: TGTGCCAGCAGCCCTCAGGTTCCGAACACTGAAGCTTTCTTT. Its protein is CASSPQVPNTEAFF.

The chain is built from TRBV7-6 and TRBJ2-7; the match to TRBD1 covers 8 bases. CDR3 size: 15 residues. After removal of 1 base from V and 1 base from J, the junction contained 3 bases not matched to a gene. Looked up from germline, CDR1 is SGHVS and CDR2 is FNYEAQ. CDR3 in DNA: TGTGCCAGCAGCTTAGACCAGGGGGCTTCCTACGAGCAGTACTTC. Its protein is CASSLDQGASYEQYF. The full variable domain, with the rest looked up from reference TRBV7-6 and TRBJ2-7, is GAGVSQSPRYKVTKRGQDVALRCDPISGHVSLYWYRQALGQGPEFLTYFNYEAQQDKSGLPNDRFSAERPEGSISTLTIQRTEQRDSAMYRCASSLDQGASYEQYFGPGTRLTVT.

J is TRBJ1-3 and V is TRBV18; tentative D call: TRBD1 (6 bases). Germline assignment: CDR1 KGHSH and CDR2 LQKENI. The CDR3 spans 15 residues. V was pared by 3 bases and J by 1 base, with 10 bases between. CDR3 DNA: TGTGCCAGCTCACCCAGTCAGGGGTCTGGAAACACCATATATTTT. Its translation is CASSPSQGSGNTIYF.

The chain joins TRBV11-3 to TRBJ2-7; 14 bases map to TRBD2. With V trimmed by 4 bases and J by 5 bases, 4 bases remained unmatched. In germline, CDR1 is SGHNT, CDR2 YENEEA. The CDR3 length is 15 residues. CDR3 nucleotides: TGTGCCAGCAGCTACGGACTAGCGGGAGGACACGAGCAGTACTTC. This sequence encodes CASSYGLAGGHEQYF.

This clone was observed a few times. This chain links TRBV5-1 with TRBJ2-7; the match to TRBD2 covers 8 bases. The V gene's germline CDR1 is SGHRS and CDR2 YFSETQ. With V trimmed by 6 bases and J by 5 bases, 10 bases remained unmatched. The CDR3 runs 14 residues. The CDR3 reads CASTHSGGADEQYF. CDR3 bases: TGCGCCAGCACCCACTCCGGGGGGGCGGACGAGCAGTACTTC.

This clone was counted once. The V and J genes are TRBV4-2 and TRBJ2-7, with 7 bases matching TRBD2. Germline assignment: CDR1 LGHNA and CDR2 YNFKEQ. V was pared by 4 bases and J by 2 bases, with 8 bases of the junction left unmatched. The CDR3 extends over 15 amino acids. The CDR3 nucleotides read TGTGCCAGCAGCCCCGGGAGGACCTCCACCTACGAGCAGTACTTC. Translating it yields CASSPGRTSTYEQYF.